The 22 T cell receptor beta chains reported below all come from one sample, sequenced in a study of T-cell memory formation after mild COVID-19. TCRdb called the 5' RACE reads again in MiXCR, with one record for every CDR3 protein. This table has hundreds of thousands of distinct CDR3 sequences, approximately 18% appearing once. The sample taken for sequencing was PBMCs or a T cell subset sorted from them (not recorded which). All receptors derive from an adult woman who had mild COVID-19 (a few samples of this study predate the infection). Cell type and time point are not known.

V gene TRBV19 combines with J gene TRBJ2-7; D gene uncertain. V was pared by 5 bases and J by 4 bases, with 12 bases between. Germline V gene lookup returns CDR1 LNHDA and CDR2 SQIVND (reference sequence). The CDR3 runs 13 residues. This CDR3 is CASSVGIIYEQYF. CDR3 DNA: TGTGCCAGTAGTGTGGGAATTATTTACGAGCAGTACTTC.

This clonotype was detected only a few times. The V call is TRBV10-3, the J call TRBJ2-7, with a possible D match to TRBD2 (5 bases). The CDR3 has 16 amino acids. Per germline, CDR1 ENHRY and CDR2 SYGVKD. V was pared by 7 bases and J by 4 bases, with 23 bases between. Here the CDR3 DNA reads TGTGCCATCAAGGAAGAAAGTCCGGGGTCACAATACGAGCAGTACTTC. This translates into CAIKEESPGSQYEQYF.

Here the CDR3 reads CASSDRGGAHNEQFF. CDR3 bases: TGTGCCAGCAGTGACCGCGGGGGGGCCCACAATGAGCAGTTCTTC. The rearrangement links TRBV7-8 to TRBJ2-1; TRBD2 aligns across 9 bases. Germline lookup yields CDR1 SGHVS and CDR2 FQNEAQ. The CDR3 loop spans 15 amino acids. V lost 6 bases and J lost 5; bases outside the gene matches: 8.

The V and J genes are TRBV27 and TRBJ1-2, with D perhaps matching TRBD1 (5 bases). V lost 10 bases and J 3 bases, leaving 18 bases between the germline ends. CDR1 MNHEY and CDR2 SMNVEV come from the germline V gene (reference sequence). This CDR3 has 14 amino acids. This CDR3 reads CATSPFMGDYGYTF. In nucleotides, the CDR3 is TGTGCCACCTCTCCCTTCATGGGGGACTATGGCTACACCTTC.

This clonotype came up a few times. The genes are TRBV9 and TRBJ2-1; 9 bases fit TRBD1. The CDR3 length is 15 residues. With 3 bases clipped from V and 4 bases from J, the junction kept 5 bases outside the gene matches. Per the germline V gene, CDR1 is SGDLS and CDR2 is YYNGEE. The CDR3 DNA reads as TGTGCCAGCAGCGCGGCGGGACAGGGTTACAATGAGCAGTTCTTC. Translation: CASSAAGQGYNEQFF. Drawing the rest from reference TRBV9 and TRBJ2-1, the complete variable domain is DSGVTQTPKHLITATGQRVTLRCSPRSGDLSVYWYQQSLDQGLQFLIQYYNGEERAKGNILERFSAQQFPDLHSELNLSSLELGDSALYFCASSAAGQGYNEQFFGPGTRLTVL.

The chain links TRBV6-6 to TRBJ2-5; a possible D gene is TRBD2 (6 bases). Germline values: CDR1 MNHNY, CDR2 SVGAGI (reference sequence). Deletions cut 4 bases from V and 5 bases from J, with 20 bases between. This CDR3 contains 16 residues. The CDR3 DNA reads TGTGCCAGCAGTTGGGTGCGGGCAGGCGCGGGGGAGACCCAGTACTTC. As protein: CASSWVRAGAGETQYF.

This clonotype was observed a handful of times. CDR3: CASSAGQGVDNEQFF. DNA for the CDR3: TGTGCCAGCAGCGCGGGACAGGGGGTCGACAATGAGCAGTTCTTC. V usage is TRBV7-6 and J usage is TRBJ2-1; 11 bases fit TRBD1. The CDR3 loop spans 15 amino acids. With 5 bases clipped from V and 5 bases from J, the junction kept 5 bases outside the gene matches. CDR1 SGHVS and CDR2 FNYEAQ come from the germline V gene.

The gene calls are TRBV5-1 and TRBJ1-4, with D perhaps matching TRBD1 (5 bases). The V gene lost 5 bases and the J gene lost 8 bases, with 25 bases spanning the gap. The CDR3 is 17 residues long. Germline values: CDR1 SGHRS, CDR2 YFSETQ. The CDR3 spells CASSQLGRGSLGEKLFF. The CDR3 DNA reads TGCGCCAGCAGTCAACTGGGCCGGGGGAGTTTGGGCGAAAAACTGTTTTTT.

This clonotype appeared a few times. The chain links TRBV27 to TRBJ2-3, with 13 nucleotides matching TRBD2. The V segment lost 4 bases and the J segment 3 bases; nucleotides outside the gene matches: 13. The CDR3 spans 19 residues. CDR1 is MNHEY, CDR2 SMNVEV, per germline (reference sequence). The CDR3 DNA is TGTGCCAGCAGTTCGCCAACTAGCGGGAGGGCCCTTAATACAGATACGCAGTATTTT. Its protein is CASSSPTSGRALNTDTQYF.

The chain links TRBV7-9 to TRBJ1-1; weak D call: TRBD1 (5 bases). Germline V CDR1 and CDR2: SEHNR, FQNEAQ (reference sequence). V lost 4 bases and J lost 3, with 21 bases in between. The CDR3 has 17 amino acids. The CDR3 sequence is CASSYHIRRGDDTEAFF. CDR3 nucleotide sequence: TGTGCCAGCAGCTACCACATAAGAAGGGGAGATGACACTGAAGCTTTCTTT. The entire variable domain, with the rest obtained from reference TRBV7-9 and TRBJ1-1, is as follows: DTGVSQNPRHKITKRGQNVTFRCDPISEHNRLYWYRQTLGQGPEFLTYFQNEAQLEKSRLLSDRFSAERPKGSFSTLEIQRTEQGDSAMYLCASSYHIRRGDDTEAFFGQGTRLTVV.

This clonotype was detected only a few times. As DNA, the CDR3 is TGTGCCAGCTCGCCCCAGGGAAAGGTGTACAATGAGCAGTTCTTC. Protein sequence: CASSPQGKVYNEQFF. The rearrangement joins TRBV18 to TRBJ2-1, with a possible D match to TRBD1 (5 bases). Germline values: CDR1 KGHSH, CDR2 LQKENI. Trimming pared 6 bases from V and 4 bases from J, leaving 16 bases between. CDR3 size: 15 residues.

The gene calls are TRBV7-2 and TRBJ2-5, with 7 bases identical to TRBD1. The V and J ends lost 3 bases and 7 bases, in that order; junction bases with no gene match: 8. The CDR3 consists of 14 residues. The V gene's germline CDR1 is SGHTA and CDR2 FQGNSA. The CDR3 coding sequence is TGTGCCAGCAGCTTGGGGGCGCCAGGGGGGACCCAGTACTTC. As protein: CASSLGAPGGTQYF.

The genes are TRBV20-1 and TRBJ2-7; 7 nucleotides agree with TRBD2. The CDR3 has 14 amino acids. Germline V gene data show CDR1 as DFQATT and CDR2 as SNEGSKA (reference sequence). V gave up 0 bases and J gave up 6 bases; unmatched junction bases: 8. The CDR3: CSARDQAGAREQYF. The CDR3 bases are TGCAGTGCTAGAGATCAGGCGGGAGCCCGCGAGCAGTACTTC.

In this sample, this clonotype turned up many times. This chain uses TRBV5-1 with TRBJ1-6, with a possible D match to TRBD1 (6 bases). The V and J ends lost 4 bases and 7 bases respectively, with 15 bases between them. Germline values: CDR1 SGHRS, CDR2 YFSETQ. CDR3 length: 15 amino acids. CDR3 in DNA: TGCGCCAGCAGCGCCGCACAGGGTTCCAATTCACCCCTCCACTTT. Its translation: CASSAAQGSNSPLHF. Full variable domain (rest looked up from reference TRBV5-1 and TRBJ1-6): KAGVTQTPRYLIKTRGQQVTLSCSPISGHRSVSWYQQTPGQGLQFLFEYFSETQRNKGNFPGRFSGRQFSNSRSEMNVSTLELGDSALYLCASSAAQGSNSPLHFGNGTRLTVT.

V gene TRBV7-8 combines with J gene TRBJ2-1, with D maybe TRBD1 (6 bases). Deletions cut 5 bases from V and 3 bases from J, with 20 bases between. The CDR3 contains 17 residues. CDR1 SGHVS and CDR2 FQNEAQ come from the germline V gene. The CDR3 nucleotides are TGTGCCAGCAGCGGACCGGGACACCTTTCTAACTACAATGAGCAGTTCTTC. It encodes CASSGPGHLSNYNEQFF. Using reference TRBV7-8 and TRBJ2-1 for the parts outside the CDR3, the full variable domain is GAGVSQSPRYKVAKRGQDVALRCDPISGHVSLFWYQQALGQGPEFLTYFQNEAQLDKSGLPSDRFFAERPEGSVSTLKIQRTQQEDSAVYLCASSGPGHLSNYNEQFFGPGTRLTVL.

The table lists this clonotype with a few counts. The CDR3 sequence is CASSQEDRGWGPQHF. CDR3 coding DNA: TGTGCCAGCAGCCAAGAGGACAGGGGGTGGGGGCCCCAGCATTTT. The V gene is TRBV4-2, the J gene TRBJ1-5, with 10 bases matching TRBD1. The J segment lost 9 bases and the V segment lost 0 bases, leaving 5 bases of the junction unmatched. CDR1 and CDR2 (germline): LGHNA, YNFKEQ. This CDR3 comprises 15 residues.

This clonotype has a handful of counts. The gene calls are TRBV4-1 and TRBJ1-2; 10 bases agree with TRBD1. The CDR3 length is 14 residues. V shed 4 bases and J 3 bases; nucleotides not matched to a gene: 2. Germline V gene lookup returns CDR1 MGHRA and CDR2 YSYEKL. The CDR3 loop reads CASSPGQGYYGYTF. As DNA, the CDR3 is TGCGCCAGCAGCCCGGGACAGGGGTACTATGGCTACACCTTC.

The V and J genes are TRBV27 and TRBJ2-5; TRBD2 agrees at 8 bases. The J segment lost 3 bases and the V segment lost 3 bases, leaving 0 bases of the junction unmatched. The CDR3 length is 13 residues. Germline values: CDR1 MNHEY, CDR2 SMNVEV (reference sequence). CDR3 in amino acids: CASSFSGEETQYF. DNA for the CDR3: TGTGCCAGCAGTTTTAGCGGGGAAGAGACCCAGTACTTC.

This clonotype was seen only a few times. CDR3 sequence (DNA): TGTGCCAGCAGCTTAGGAGGCAGGGAGAACACTGAAGCTTTCTTT. It encodes CASSLGGRENTEAFF. V is TRBV7-9 and J is TRBJ1-1; possibly TRBD1 for D (5 bases). The CDR3 covers 15 residues. The germline V and J ends were trimmed by 1 base and 1 base, with 10 bases remaining between them. The germline gives CDR1 SEHNR, CDR2 FQNEAQ (reference sequence). Together with reference TRBV7-9 and TRBJ1-1, the CDR3 gives the full variable domain: DTGVSQNPRHKITKRGQNVTFRCDPISEHNRLYWYRQTLGQGPEFLTYFQNEAQLEKSRLLSDRFSAERPKGSFSTLEIQRTEQGDSAMYLCASSLGGRENTEAFFGQGTRLTVV.

This clonotype was observed many times. The chain has TRBV20-1 and TRBJ2-2; 9 nucleotides agree with TRBD1. Trimming cost V 5 bases and J 8 bases; bases outside gene matches: 9. The CDR3 runs to 14 residues. CDR1 is DFQATT and CDR2 is SNEGSKA in the germline V gene (reference sequence). CDR3 coding DNA: TGCAGTGCTGTACGACAGGGGGATCTGGGGGAGCTGTTTTTT. It yields the protein CSAVRQGDLGELFF.

This clonotype appeared a few times. The V gene is TRBV7-2, the J gene TRBJ1-2; D gene uncertain. V was clipped by 1 base and J by 5 bases, with 5 bases between them. CDR1 and CDR2 (germline): SGHTA, FQGNSA. This CDR3 is 12 amino acids long. The CDR3 coding sequence is TGTGCCAGCAGCTTAGATGTTTATGGCTACACCTTC. Translated: CASSLDVYGYTF.

The chain recombines TRBV27 with TRBJ1-2; D gene uncertain. Between the trimmed V and J ends, which lost 8 bases and 3 bases, there was a span of 13 bases. Germline V lookup: CDR1 MNHEY, CDR2 SMNVEV (reference sequence). There are 13 residues in the CDR3. The CDR3 DNA reads TGTGCCAGCCAAAAGGACGGGGACTATGGCTACACCTTC. As protein: CASQKDGDYGYTF.